This T cell receptor beta chain was identified during a study of T cells in Graves' hyperthyroidism and ophthalmopathy (dated by TCRdb to between 2019 and 2020). Concerning the study at large: Peripheral blood samples were taken at the time of initial diagnosis, prior to any treatment. To identify TCR V-J signatures that set the groups apart, the researchers used a discovery cohort of more than 95 patients, made up of about 44 with Graves' ophthalmopathy and 55 to 65 with stable Graves' hyperthyroidism. Whether ophthalmopathy could be predicted prospectively was tested in an independent validation cohort made up of 18 to 20 hyperthyroidism patients plus 17 patients who later progressed to ophthalmopathy. The approximately 95 discovery patients were divided at random into training and test sets in a 7:3 ratio. The study also compared thyroid tissue and blood T-cell repertoires from a handful of Graves' hyperthyroidism patients. After blood sampling, hyperthyroidism patients were treated with methimazole at a starting dose of 30 mg daily, and ophthalmopathy patients were treated with high-dose intravenous methylprednisolone. TCR Vbeta CDR3 sequencing of approximately 140 peripheral blood samples (roughly 41 ophthalmopathy, under 80 hyperthyroidism and approximately 17 progressor patients) is reported in the paper. Paper-wide results and their limitations: During validation, the model predicted progression to ophthalmopathy a median of around six months ahead of onset, with around 65% sensitivity and 72.22% specificity. Most expanded thyroid clonotypes (frequency above 0.001) were also detected in blood, a finding suggesting that blood repertoires may reflect thyroid immune responses. Ophthalmopathy was separated from stable hyperthyroidism by a 13 V-J signature model, with around 90% sensitivity and about 81% specificity obtained in cross-validation and 80%/75% obtained in testing. No statistical method was used to fix the sample size in advance, and group allocation was not hidden from the investigators.

Graves' hyperthyroidism was defined as stable when no progression to ophthalmopathy occurred over 18 months of follow-up. Hyperthyroidism patients were newly diagnosed, had a disease duration of under 2 months, and were aged 18 to 65 years. Patients with uncontrolled infections, other autoimmune diseases, pregnancy or lactation were excluded. Diagnoses were established on the basis of clinical symptoms, serum thyroxine and TRAb, thyroid ultrasound, and orbital computed tomography. PBMCs were isolated from 8 to 10 ml of fresh peripheral blood by Ficoll-Paque density gradient centrifugation. Total RNA was extracted with Trizol reagent, and quality was checked on an Agilent 2100 Bioanalyzer. The TCR beta CDR3 regions were amplified from RNA transcripts. The first round of RT-PCR for the TCR CDR3 was performed with the HTBI primer set and the Qiagen OneStep RT-PCR kit. Libraries were constructed in a second round of multiplex PCR, after which size selection and purification were carried out. Paired-end sequencing of the libraries was performed with 100 bp reads on an Illumina HiSeq2000. As for how the authors treated the data: Raw data were processed with SOAPnuke, discarding reads with adapters, uncalled bases, mean Phred below 15, or no exact constant-primer or identifier match. COPE v1.2.5 was used to merge high-quality paired reads, and clonotypes were defined as unique nucleotide sequences. Clonotypes were aligned to IMGT TRBV, TRBD and TRBJ reference segments using MiTCR v1.1. The analysis was restricted to V-J combinations with a frequency above 0.0001, which together covered 99% to 99.2% of the repertoires. A TCS score was defined as the ratio of F50 (clonal expansion) to E x V (chaos), with BLOSUM62-based TCRdist applied between CDR3 peptides within each V-J. Welch's t-statistics and random forest reduced approximately 520 V-J features to 13, which were used in a naive Bayes classifier (R e1071). TCRdb redid the processing of the public reads, applying fastp at Q25 and MiXCR, and retained in-frame beta chains. Here each entry gathers all rows of one CDR3 protein and keeps the most common genes and DNA. TCRdb assigned the V and J calls; the authors' analysis was not used. The sample table holds some 420,000 distinct CDR3 sequences, of which roughly an eighth were seen once. Together, the top ten hold roughly 4.8% of the sample.

This clonotype was detected many times. What this receptor recognizes is not known. Qualities for individual bases were not recorded, and no much larger clone is one base off. The CDR3 has 16 amino acids, counting the end cysteine and phenylalanine. Only the CDR3 portion is preserved as DNA: 48 bases, with reading frame beginning at the first base. Between the V and J ends, shortened by 0 bases and 4 bases respectively, the junction contains 13 bases. According to the germline V gene, CDR1 reads MNHEY and CDR2 reads SVGEGT. This sequence was found in a woman aged 18-35 years with Graves' hyperthyroidism. Sample: blood. Recombination connected TRBV6-2 or TRBV6-3 to TRBJ2-1; a weak D assignment points to TRBD1 (6 bases agree). The CDR3 is CASSYSRGIGYNEQFF. The DNA sequence is given as TGTGCCAGCAGTTACTCAAGGGGGATAGGGTACAATGAGCAGTTCTTC.